A selection of T cell receptor beta chains follows, all from one sample in a study of CD8 T cells in Susac syndrome. TCRdb analysed the immunoSEQ multiplex PCR reads with MiXCR anew, one entry per CDR3 protein. Of about 280,000 distinct CDR3 sequences detected, around 83% appear once; the ten largest clones hold over 0.1%. The material sequenced was CD8+ T cells from PBMCs. The receptors shown here come from a human donor with multiple sclerosis. CDR3s include the opening cysteine and the closing phenylalanine or tryptophan. The D gene is left open where the match is weak. Clone size appears in some rows only: once, few, many, or a class for an expanded clone.

d_gene | j_gene | v_gene | len | abundance | CDR3nt | CDR3aa
TRBD1 | TRBJ1-1 | TRBV28 | 15 | - | TGTGCCAGCAGTTTCTTAGCCGGGACAGGGACTGAAGCTTTCTTT | CASSFLAGTGTEAFF
- | TRBJ1-1 | TRBV28 | 12 | - | TGTGCCAGCAGTTTCCCACCGTTTGAAGCTTTCTTT | CASSFPPFEAFF
TRBD1 | TRBJ1-4 | TRBV10-1 | 15 | - | TGCGCCAGCAGTGAGGGACAGGGGAATAATGAAAAACTGTTTTTT | CASSEGQGNNEKLFF
- | TRBJ1-2 | TRBV10-3 | 12 | - | TGTGCCATCTTCTCGAGGTCCTATGGCTACACCTTC | CAIFSRSYGYTF
- | TRBJ2-1 | TRBV11-2 | 14 | - | TGTGCCAGCAGACCACAGGGTCCCTACAATGAGCAGTTCTTC | CASRPQGPYNEQFF
TRBD2 | TRBJ2-1 | TRBV28 | 16 | - | TGTGCCAGCAGTTCGACTAGCGCCCACTCCTACAATGAGCAGTTCTTC | CASSSTSAHSYNEQFF
- | TRBJ1-1 | TRBV6-2/TRBV6-3 | 14 | few | TGTGCCAGCAGCTCCCGTAGGATGAACACTGAAGCTTTCTTT | CASSSRRMNTEAFF
- | TRBJ1-1 | TRBV19 | 10 | - | TGTGCCAGTAGTAGCACTGAAGCTTTCTTT | CASSSTEAFF
- | TRBJ2-7 | TRBV13 | 13 | - | TGTGCCAGCAGCTCCAGGCGATCCTACGGGCAGTACTTC | CASSSRRSYGQYF
- | TRBJ2-7 | TRBV28 | 14 | - | TGTGCCAGCAGGGGGGGACAAACCCCGGACGAGCAGTACTTC | CASRGGQTPDEQYF
- | TRBJ2-7 | TRBV28 | 13 | few | TGTGCCAGCAGCCCCCAGCGAGTCCACGAGCAGTACTTC | CASSPQRVHEQYF
- | TRBJ2-1 | TRBV12-3/TRBV12-4 | 11 | - | TGTGCCAGCAGTTTTAAGACTGAGCAGTTCTTC | CASSFKTEQFF
- | TRBJ1-1 | TRBV7-3 | 17 | - | TGTGCCAGCCGCATCCCAGGAGGGTACATGTTGAACACTGAAGCTTTCTTT | CASRIPGGYMLNTEAFF
TRBD1 | TRBJ1-1 | TRBV12-3/TRBV12-4 | 15 | - | TGTGCCAGTTACGGACAGGGCCATTGGGACACTGAAGCTTTCTTT | CASYGQGHWDTEAFF
- | TRBJ1-1 | TRBV3-1 | 14 | - | TGTGCCAGCAGCGAGGCGGGGACTCCCAGGGAAGCTTTCTTT | CASSEAGTPREAFF